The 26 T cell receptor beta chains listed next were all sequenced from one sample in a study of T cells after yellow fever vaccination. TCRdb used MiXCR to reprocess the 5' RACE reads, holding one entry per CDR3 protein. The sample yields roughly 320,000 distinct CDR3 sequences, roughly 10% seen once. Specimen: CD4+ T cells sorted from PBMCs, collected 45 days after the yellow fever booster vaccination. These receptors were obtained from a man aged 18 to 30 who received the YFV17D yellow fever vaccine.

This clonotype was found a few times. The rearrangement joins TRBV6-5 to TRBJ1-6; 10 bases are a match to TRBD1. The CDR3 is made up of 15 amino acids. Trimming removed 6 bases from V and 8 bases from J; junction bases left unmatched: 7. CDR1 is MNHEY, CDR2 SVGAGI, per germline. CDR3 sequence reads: CASRLPGQGYSPLHF. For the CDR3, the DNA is TGTGCCAGCAGACTCCCGGGACAGGGGTATTCACCCCTCCACTTT.

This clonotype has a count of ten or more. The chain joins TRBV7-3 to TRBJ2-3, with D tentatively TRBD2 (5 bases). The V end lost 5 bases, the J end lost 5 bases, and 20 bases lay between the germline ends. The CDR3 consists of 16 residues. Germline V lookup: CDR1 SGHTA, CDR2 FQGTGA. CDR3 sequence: CASSPYREESGDTQYF. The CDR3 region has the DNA TGTGCCAGCAGCCCCTACCGGGAAGAATCGGGAGATACGCAGTATTTT.

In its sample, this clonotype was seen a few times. CDR3 amino acids: CSARDRRAQMNTEAFF. The CDR3, as DNA: TGCAGTGCTAGAGATCGAAGGGCCCAGATGAACACTGAAGCTTTCTTT. The rearrangement joins TRBV20-1 to TRBJ1-1; no firm D call. Trimming removed 0 bases from V and 0 bases from J, with 14 bases in between. Germline values: CDR1 DFQATT, CDR2 SNEGSKA (reference sequence). The CDR3 sequence is 16 residues long.

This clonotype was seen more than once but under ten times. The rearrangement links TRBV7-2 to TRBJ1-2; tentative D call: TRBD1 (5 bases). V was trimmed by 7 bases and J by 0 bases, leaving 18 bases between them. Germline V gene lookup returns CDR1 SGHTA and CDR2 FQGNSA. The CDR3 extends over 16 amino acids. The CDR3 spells CASILVEGTTNYGYTF. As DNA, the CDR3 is TGTGCCAGCATTTTAGTGGAGGGGACTACTAACTATGGCTACACCTTC.

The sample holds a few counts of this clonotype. As DNA, the CDR3 is TGTGCCAGCAGCCCTTTATCAGGATCGGGATCGGCAGATACGCAGTATTTT. Translation gives CASSPLSGSGSADTQYF. V is TRBV7-2 and J is TRBJ2-3; TRBD2 might be the D (5 bases). This CDR3 contains 17 residues. The V gene lost 5 bases and the J gene lost 4 bases, with 22 bases spanning the gap. The germline CDR1 and CDR2 sequences are SGHTA and FQGNSA.

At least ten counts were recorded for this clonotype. The CDR3 protein is CASSLQSTYEQYV. Here the CDR3 DNA reads TGTGCCAGCAGCTTGCAGAGCACCTACGAGCAGTACGTC. This sequence joins TRBV7-2 and TRBJ2-7; D ambiguous. The CDR3 runs to 13 residues. The V gene's germline CDR1 is SGHTA and CDR2 FQGNSA. Trimming pared 3 bases from V and 2 bases from J, leaving 8 bases between.

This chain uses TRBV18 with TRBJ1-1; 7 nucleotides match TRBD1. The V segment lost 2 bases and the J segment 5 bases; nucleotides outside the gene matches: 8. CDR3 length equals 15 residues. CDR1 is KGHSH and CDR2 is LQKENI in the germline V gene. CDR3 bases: TGTGCCAGCTCACCAGAGTCCAACAGGGGTACTGAAGCTTTCTTT. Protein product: CASSPESNRGTEAFF.

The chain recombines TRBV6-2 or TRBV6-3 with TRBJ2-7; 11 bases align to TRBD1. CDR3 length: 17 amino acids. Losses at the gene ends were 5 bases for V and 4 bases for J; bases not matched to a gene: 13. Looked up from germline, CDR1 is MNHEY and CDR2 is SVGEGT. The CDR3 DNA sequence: TGTGCCAGCAGTACTCTCGGCCGGGACAGGGGGAGGTACGAGCAGTACGTC. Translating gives CASSTLGRDRGRYEQYV.

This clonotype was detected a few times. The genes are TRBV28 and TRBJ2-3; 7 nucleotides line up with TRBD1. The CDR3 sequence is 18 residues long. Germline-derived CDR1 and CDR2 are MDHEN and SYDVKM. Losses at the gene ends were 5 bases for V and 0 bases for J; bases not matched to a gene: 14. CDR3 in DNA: TGTGCCAGCAGTGACCCCGTTTCCCGACAGGGAAGCACAGATACGCAGTATTTT. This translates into CASSDPVSRQGSTDTQYF.

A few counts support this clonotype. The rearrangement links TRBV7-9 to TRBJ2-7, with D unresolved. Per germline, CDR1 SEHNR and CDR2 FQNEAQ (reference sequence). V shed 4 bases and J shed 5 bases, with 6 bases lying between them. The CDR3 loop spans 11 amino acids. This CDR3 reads CASSSLDEQYV. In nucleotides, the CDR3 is TGTGCCAGCAGCTCTCTGGACGAGCAGTACGTC.

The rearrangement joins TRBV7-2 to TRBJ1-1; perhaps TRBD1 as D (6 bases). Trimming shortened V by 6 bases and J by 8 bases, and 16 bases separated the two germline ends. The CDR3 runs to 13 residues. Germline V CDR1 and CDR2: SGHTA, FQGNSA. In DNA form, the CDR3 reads TGTGCCAGCAGACTCACACAACAGGGCGAAGCTTTCTTT. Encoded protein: CASRLTQQGEAFF.

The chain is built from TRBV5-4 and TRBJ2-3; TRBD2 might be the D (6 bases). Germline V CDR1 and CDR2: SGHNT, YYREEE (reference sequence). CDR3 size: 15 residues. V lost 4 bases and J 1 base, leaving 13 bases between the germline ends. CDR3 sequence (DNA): TGTGCCAGCAGCCTCCCGGGACTCGGCACAGATACGCAGTATTTT. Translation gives CASSLPGLGTDTQYF.

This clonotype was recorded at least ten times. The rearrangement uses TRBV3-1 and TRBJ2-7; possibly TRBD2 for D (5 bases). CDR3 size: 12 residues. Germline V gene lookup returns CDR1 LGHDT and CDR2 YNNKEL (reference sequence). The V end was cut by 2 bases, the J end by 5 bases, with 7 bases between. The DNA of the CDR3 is TGTGCCAGCAGCCAAAGAGGGCACGAGCAGTACTTC. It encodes CASSQRGHEQYF.

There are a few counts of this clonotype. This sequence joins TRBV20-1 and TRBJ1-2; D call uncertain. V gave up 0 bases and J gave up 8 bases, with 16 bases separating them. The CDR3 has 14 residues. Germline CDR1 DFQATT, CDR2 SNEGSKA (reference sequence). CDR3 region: CSARDLAQVEGYTF. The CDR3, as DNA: TGCAGTGCTAGAGATCTGGCGCAGGTTGAGGGCTACACCTTC.

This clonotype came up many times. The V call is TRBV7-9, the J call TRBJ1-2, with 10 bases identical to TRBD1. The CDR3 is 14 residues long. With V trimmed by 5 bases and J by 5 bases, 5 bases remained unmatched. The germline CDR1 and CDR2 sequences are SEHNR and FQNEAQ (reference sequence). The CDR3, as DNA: TGTGCCAGCAGCACCCGGACAGGGGGGTATGGCTACACCTTC. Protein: CASSTRTGGYGYTF.

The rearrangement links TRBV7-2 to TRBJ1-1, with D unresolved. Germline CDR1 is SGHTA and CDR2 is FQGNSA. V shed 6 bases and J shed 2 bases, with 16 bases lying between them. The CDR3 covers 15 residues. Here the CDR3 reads CASSHAGRANTEAFF. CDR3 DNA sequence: TGTGCCAGCAGTCATGCCGGGCGAGCCAACACTGAAGCTTTCTTT.

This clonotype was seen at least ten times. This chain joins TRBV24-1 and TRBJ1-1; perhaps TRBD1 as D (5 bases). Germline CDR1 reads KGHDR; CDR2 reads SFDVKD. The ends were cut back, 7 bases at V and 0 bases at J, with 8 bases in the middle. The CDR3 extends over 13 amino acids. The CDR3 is CATRAGMNTEAFF. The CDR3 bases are TGTGCCACCAGGGCAGGGATGAACACTGAAGCTTTCTTT.

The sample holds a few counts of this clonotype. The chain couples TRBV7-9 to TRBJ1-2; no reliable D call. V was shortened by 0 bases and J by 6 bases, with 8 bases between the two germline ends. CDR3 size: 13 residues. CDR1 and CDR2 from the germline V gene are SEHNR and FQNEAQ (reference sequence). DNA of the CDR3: TGTGCCAGCAGCTTAGCGGATACCGATGGCTACACCTTC. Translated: CASSLADTDGYTF.

CDR3 loop: CASVTSGGGTNEQFF. For the CDR3, the DNA is TGTGCCAGCGTAACTAGCGGGGGAGGGACCAATGAGCAGTTCTTC. The chain is built from TRBV28 and TRBJ2-1; 11 positions agree with TRBD2. The trim removed 8 bases at V and 6 bases at J, leaving 9 bases unmatched. The length of the CDR3 is 15 residues. The germline V gene has CDR1 MDHEN and CDR2 SYDVKM.

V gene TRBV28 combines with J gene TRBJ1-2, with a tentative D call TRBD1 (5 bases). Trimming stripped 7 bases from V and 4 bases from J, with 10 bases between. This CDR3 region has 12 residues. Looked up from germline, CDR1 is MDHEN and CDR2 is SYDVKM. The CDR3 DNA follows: TGTGCCAGCAAGACGGGGGGCTATGGCTACACCTTC. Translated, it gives CASKTGGYGYTF.

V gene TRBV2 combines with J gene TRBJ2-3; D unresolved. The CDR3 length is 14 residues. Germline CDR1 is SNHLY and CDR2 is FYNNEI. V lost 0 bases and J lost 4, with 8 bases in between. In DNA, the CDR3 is TGTGCCAGCAGTGAAGCTAGCAGGTCAGATACGCAGTATTTT. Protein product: CASSEASRSDTQYF.

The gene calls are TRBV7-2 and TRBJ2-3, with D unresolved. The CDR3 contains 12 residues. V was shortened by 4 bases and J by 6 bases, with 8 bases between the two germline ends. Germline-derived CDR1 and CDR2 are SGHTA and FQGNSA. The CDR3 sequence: CASSSYKDTQYF. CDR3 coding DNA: TGTGCCAGCAGCTCGTACAAGGATACGCAGTATTTT.

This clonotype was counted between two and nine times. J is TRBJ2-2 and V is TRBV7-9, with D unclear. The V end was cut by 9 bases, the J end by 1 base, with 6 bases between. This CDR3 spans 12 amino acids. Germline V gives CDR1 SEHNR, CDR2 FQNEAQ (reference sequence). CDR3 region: CASQLNTGELFF. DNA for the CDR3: TGTGCCAGTCAATTGAACACCGGGGAGCTGTTTTTT.

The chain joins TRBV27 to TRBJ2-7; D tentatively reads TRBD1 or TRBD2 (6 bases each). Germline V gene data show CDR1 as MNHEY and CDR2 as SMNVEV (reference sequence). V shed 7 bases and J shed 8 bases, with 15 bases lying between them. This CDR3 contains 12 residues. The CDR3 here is CASNLRRGKQYV. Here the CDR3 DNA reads TGTGCCAGCAACCTCAGGAGGGGGAAGCAGTACGTC.

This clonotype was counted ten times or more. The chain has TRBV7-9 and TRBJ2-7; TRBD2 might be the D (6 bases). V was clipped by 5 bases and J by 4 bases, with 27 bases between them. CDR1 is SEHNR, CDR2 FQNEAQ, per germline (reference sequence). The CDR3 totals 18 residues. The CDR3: CASSPISGKRLGRYEQYV. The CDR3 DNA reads TGTGCCAGCAGCCCAATATCGGGAAAAAGACTAGGGAGATACGAGCAGTACGTC.

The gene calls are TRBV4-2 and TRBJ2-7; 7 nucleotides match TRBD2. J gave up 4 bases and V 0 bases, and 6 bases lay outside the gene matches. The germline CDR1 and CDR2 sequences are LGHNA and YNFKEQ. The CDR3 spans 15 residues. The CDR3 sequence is CASSQDAAGPYEQYV. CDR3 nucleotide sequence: TGTGCCAGCAGCCAAGACGCAGCGGGGCCGTACGAGCAGTACGTC.